Shown below are 5 T cell receptor beta chains from a single sample sequenced in a study of T cell repertoires in cytomegalovirus infection. Each CDR3 protein is one row after TCRdb ran MiXCR on the reads. The sample shows fewer than 300,000 distinct CDR3 sequences, about 26% of them seen only once. Material: PBMCs. The receptors here all came from a human donor in good health (CMV status not recorded). Some clones in this sample may be carry-over from other donors' samples.

This clonotype was counted between two and nine times. V is TRBV28 and J is TRBJ1-1; 8 bases are a match to TRBD1. The CDR3 has 15 amino acids. V gave up 6 bases and J gave up 0 bases; unmatched junction bases: 6. Germline CDR1 is MDHEN and CDR2 is SYDVKM. CDR3 DNA: TGTGCCAGCAGACAACAGGGGGAAATGAACACTGAAGCTTTCTTT. This gives the protein CASRQQGEMNTEAFF. The full variable domain, its missing parts supplied by reference TRBV28 and TRBJ1-1, is DVKVTQSSRYLVKRTGEKVFLECVQDMDHENMFWYRQDPGLGLRLIYFSYDVKMKEKGDIPEGYSVSREKKERFSLILESASTNQTSMYLCASRQQGEMNTEAFFGQGTRLTVV.

This clonotype was seen at least ten times. This chain joins TRBV6-5 and TRBJ2-2, with TRBD2 matching 14 bases. The CDR3 runs to 17 residues. V shed 2 bases, J shed 5 bases, and the junction held 4 bases outside the gene matches. Germline loops: CDR1 MNHEY, CDR2 SVGAGI. The CDR3 coding sequence is TGTGCCAGCAGTTACCGACTAGCGGGAGGGGGTACCGGGGAGCTGTTTTTT. It yields the protein CASSYRLAGGGTGELFF.

The CDR3 DNA reads TGCGCCAGCAGTGAGTCAGACCGTAGCACAGATACGCAGTATTTT. Protein sequence: CASSESDRSTDTQYF. V is TRBV10-1 and J is TRBJ2-3; D call uncertain. The V end was cut by 0 bases, the J end by 0 bases, with 7 bases between. The CDR3 has 15 residues. Germline lookup yields CDR1 WNHNN and CDR2 SYGVQD (reference sequence).

This clonotype has at least ten counts. The rearrangement uses TRBV30 and TRBJ1-5; TRBD1 aligns across 7 bases. Trimming cost V 4 bases and J 4 bases; bases outside gene matches: 13. The CDR3 totals 16 residues. The germline gives CDR1 GTSNPN, CDR2 SVGIG (reference sequence). The CDR3 sequence: CAWTPMGQNLNQPQHF. In nucleotides, the CDR3 is TGTGCCTGGACCCCAATGGGACAGAACCTGAATCAGCCCCAGCATTTT.

In this sample, this clonotype turned up a few times. The chain combines TRBV2 with TRBJ2-3; tentative D call: TRBD1 (5 bases). Germline assignment: CDR1 SNHLY and CDR2 FYNNEI. The CDR3 runs to 14 residues. The V and J ends lost 5 bases and 5 bases respectively, with 14 bases between them. This CDR3 is CASSKDTREDTQYF. In DNA form, the CDR3 reads TGTGCCAGCAGTAAGGACACTCGAGAAGATACGCAGTATTTT.